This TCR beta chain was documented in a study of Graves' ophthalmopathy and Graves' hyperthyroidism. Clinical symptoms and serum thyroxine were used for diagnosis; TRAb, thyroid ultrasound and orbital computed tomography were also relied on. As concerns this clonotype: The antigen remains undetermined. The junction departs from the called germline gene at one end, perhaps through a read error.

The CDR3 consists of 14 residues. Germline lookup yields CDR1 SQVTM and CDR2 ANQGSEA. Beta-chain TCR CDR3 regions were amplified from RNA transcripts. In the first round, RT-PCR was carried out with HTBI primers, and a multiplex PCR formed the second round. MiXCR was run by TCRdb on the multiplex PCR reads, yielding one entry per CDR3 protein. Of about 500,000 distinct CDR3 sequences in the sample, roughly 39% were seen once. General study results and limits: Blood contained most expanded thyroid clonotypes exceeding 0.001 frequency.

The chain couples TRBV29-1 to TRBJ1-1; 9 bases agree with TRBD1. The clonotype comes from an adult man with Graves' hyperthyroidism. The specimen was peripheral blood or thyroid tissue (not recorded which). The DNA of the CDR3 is TGCAGCGTCGAGACGTCGACAGGGGGGTCTGAAGCTCTCTTT. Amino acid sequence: CSVETSTGGSEALF.